The 26 T cell receptor beta chains in this list originate from one sample, sequenced in a study of shared clonotypes between healthy human individuals. Produced via immunoSEQ multiplex PCR; TCRdb's table is partial and in-frame only. The sample shows roughly 1 million clones, around 82% of them seen only once. The sequencing input was memory CD4+ T cells from PBMCs. The subset: CD45RA-negative fraction. Source of these receptors: a young man in good health. Some clones in this sample may be carry-over from other donors' samples.

The chain uses TRBV9 and TRBJ2-1, with 10 bases identical to TRBD2. This CDR3 comprises 17 residues. Germline CDR1 SGDLS, CDR2 YYNGEE. The V segment lost 4 bases and the J segment 7 bases; nucleotides outside the gene matches: 14. In DNA, the CDR3 is TGTGCCAGCAGCCAGATTGGGACTAGCGTCAGTAGAAATGAGCAGTTCTTC. Protein product: CASSQIGTSVSRNEQFF.

The rearrangement links TRBV18 to TRBJ1-1; maybe TRBD1 (6 bases). The V and J ends lost 2 bases and 4 bases respectively, with 8 bases between them. Per the germline V gene, CDR1 is KGHSH and CDR2 is LQKENI. This CDR3 has 13 amino acids. The CDR3 is CASSPTGFTEAFF. The CDR3 DNA is TGTGCCAGCTCACCAACAGGGTTCACTGAAGCTTTCTTT. Drawing the rest from reference TRBV18 and TRBJ1-1, the complete variable domain is NAGVMQNPRHLVRRRGQEARLRCSPMKGHSHVYWYRQLPEEGLKFMVYLQKENIIDESGMPKERFSAEFPKEGPSILRIQQVVRGDSAAYFCASSPTGFTEAFFGQGTRLTVV.

The chain links TRBV5-1 to TRBJ2-5; 9 nucleotides align to TRBD1. V shed 2 bases and J 5 bases; nucleotides not matched to a gene: 10. The germline V gene has CDR1 SGHRS and CDR2 YFSETQ. The CDR3 loop spans 16 amino acids. The CDR3 sequence: CASSFQSTGGRETQYF. The DNA for the CDR3 is TGCGCCAGCAGCTTTCAATCGACAGGGGGTCGTGAGACCCAGTACTTC.

The rearrangement joins TRBV5-1 to TRBJ2-5; 7 bases fit TRBD2. The CDR3 is 14 residues long. V trimming: 4 bases; J trimming: 5 bases; junction bases outside the gene matches: 8. CDR1 SGHRS and CDR2 YFSETQ come from the germline V gene. CDR3 coding DNA: TGCGCCAGCAGCGTTGGGGCGGGAGAGGAGACCCAGTACTTC. It yields the protein CASSVGAGEETQYF.

This chain connects TRBV5-1 to TRBJ2-1, with 7 positions matching TRBD1. Per germline, CDR1 SGHRS and CDR2 YFSETQ. The CDR3 consists of 15 residues. Trimming removed 4 bases from V and 3 bases from J; junction bases left unmatched: 7. The CDR3 DNA is TGCGCCAGCAGCCGAGGACAGGATGGCTACAATGAGCAGTTCTTC. As protein: CASSRGQDGYNEQFF.

The V call is TRBV27, the J call TRBJ1-2; the match to TRBD1 covers 7 bases. Germline V lookup: CDR1 MNHEY, CDR2 SMNVEV (reference sequence). V gave up 5 bases and J gave up 8 bases; unmatched junction bases: 11. The CDR3 extends over 14 amino acids. CDR3 DNA: TGTGCCAGCAGTCCTCTGGGACAGCAACGAGGCTACACCTTC. This translates into CASSPLGQQRGYTF.

The count of this clone is one. The rearrangement links TRBV28 to TRBJ2-2; TRBD1 matches at 7 bases. Germline CDR1 and CDR2: MDHEN and SYDVKM. V gave up 6 bases and J gave up 6 bases; unmatched junction bases: 13. The CDR3 length is 16 residues. The CDR3: CASSTRQGGSAGELFF. The CDR3, as DNA: TGTGCCAGCAGCACCAGACAGGGTGGCAGTGCCGGGGAGCTGTTTTTT.

The rearrangement joins TRBV4-2 to TRBJ2-7, with D possibly being TRBD1 or TRBD2 (6 bases each). The CDR3 is 17 residues long. The V end was cut by 0 bases, the J end by 3 bases, with 18 bases between. CDR1 LGHNA and CDR2 YNFKEQ come from the germline V gene. Written as DNA, the CDR3 is TGTGCCAGCAGCCAAGATAGTGCGGAGGGGGACCACTACGAGCAGTACTTC. Its translation is CASSQDSAEGDHYEQYF.

The chain combines TRBV27 with TRBJ1-2, with D maybe TRBD1 (6 bases). Trimming removed 2 bases at V and 4 bases at J, with 11 bases between. CDR1 MNHEY and CDR2 SMNVEV come from the germline V gene (reference sequence). The CDR3 totals 14 residues. The CDR3 region has the DNA TGTGCCAGCAGTTTAGATGGACAGTTCTATGGCTACACCTTC. Translating it yields CASSLDGQFYGYTF.

The chain couples TRBV2 to TRBJ2-3; perhaps TRBD2 as D (10 bases). The V end lost 6 bases, the J end lost 8 bases, and 27 bases lay between the germline ends. The germline V gene encodes CDR1 SNHLY and CDR2 FYNNEI. This CDR3 has 17 residues. CDR3 coding DNA: TGTGCCAGCAGGGGGATTCCGGGACTAGCGACAGGGGGTACGCAGTATTTT. It yields the protein CASRGIPGLATGGTQYF.

The chain links TRBV5-1 to TRBJ2-5; the match to TRBD2 covers 7 bases. With 1 base clipped from V and 4 bases from J, the junction kept 10 bases outside the gene matches. This CDR3 is 16 amino acids long. Per the germline V gene, CDR1 is SGHRS and CDR2 is YFSETQ. The CDR3 sequence is CASSLFPAGEAETQYF. The CDR3, as DNA: TGCGCCAGCAGCTTGTTCCCCGCGGGAGAAGCAGAGACCCAGTACTTC.

V is TRBV19 and J is TRBJ2-2; 7 nucleotides line up with TRBD2. CDR1 is LNHDA, CDR2 SQIVND, per germline (reference sequence). This CDR3 spans 15 amino acids. After removal of 8 bases from V and 3 bases from J, the junction contained 9 bases not matched to a gene. The CDR3 DNA reads TGTGCCAGTGTGAAACTTGGGGGGGACACCGGGGAGCTGTTTTTT. Amino acids: CASVKLGGDTGELFF.

The chain is built from TRBV6-6 and TRBJ2-7, with 7 bases aligning to TRBD2. V gave up 0 bases and J gave up 5 bases; unmatched junction bases: 7. Germline-derived CDR1 and CDR2 are MNHNY and SVGAGI (reference sequence). CDR3 length: 15 residues. The CDR3 loop reads CASSYSAGEVDEQYF. CDR3 nucleotide sequence: TGTGCCAGCAGTTACTCGGCGGGAGAGGTAGACGAGCAGTACTTC.

The chain joins TRBV7-2 to TRBJ1-3; D possibly corresponds to TRBD1 (5 bases). The CDR3 spans 17 residues. Germline V gene data show CDR1 as SGHTA and CDR2 as FQGNSA. Deletions cut 1 base from V and 0 bases from J, with 13 bases between. Here the CDR3 reads CASSLVRQGYSGNTIYF. CDR3 DNA: TGTGCCAGCAGCTTAGTGAGGCAGGGTTACTCTGGAAACACCATATATTTT.

The chain links TRBV5-5 to TRBJ1-1; D uncertain. The CDR3 contains 13 residues. The germline V and J ends were trimmed by 3 bases and 1 base, with 7 bases remaining between them. Per the germline V gene, CDR1 is SGHKS and CDR2 is YYEKEE (reference sequence). The CDR3 sequence: CASSSDANTEAFF. The CDR3 bases are TGTGCCAGCAGCTCGGATGCGAACACTGAAGCTTTCTTT.

The gene calls are TRBV6-4 and TRBJ2-1; 12 bases fit TRBD2. Germline CDR1 MRHNA, CDR2 SNTAGT. V lost 0 bases to trimming and J lost 4 bases; unmatched junction nucleotides: 4. The CDR3 has 17 residues. CDR3: CASSDSTSGSFYNEQFF. The CDR3 region has the DNA TGTGCCAGCAGTGACTCGACTAGCGGGAGTTTTTACAATGAGCAGTTCTTC.

This clone was seen only a few times. V and J are TRBV4-2 and TRBJ2-3, with a weak D call TRBD2 (5 bases). The V gene's germline CDR1 is LGHNA and CDR2 YNFKEQ. The CDR3 consists of 15 residues. Trimming stripped 4 bases from V and 6 bases from J, with 17 bases between. CDR3 bases: TGTGCCAGCAGCCCCCGGACTCAGGCCCGGGATACGCAGTATTTT. Its protein is CASSPRTQARDTQYF.

In its sample, this clone was seen a few times. The rearrangement links TRBV5-8 to TRBJ2-2; no reliable D call. This CDR3 spans 15 amino acids. Trimming took 1 base from V and 4 from J, leaving 11 bases between them. Germline CDR1 and CDR2: SGHTS and YDEGEE. The DNA for the CDR3 is TGTGCCAGCAGCTTGATAAATTTCGGCACCGGGGAGCTGTTTTTT. Protein: CASSLINFGTGELFF.

CDR3 sequence reads: CASSAPQGKSLRNTEAFF. The DNA for the CDR3 is TGTGCCAGCAGTGCTCCACAGGGGAAGTCGTTGAGGAACACTGAAGCTTTCTTT. This chain connects TRBV28 to TRBJ1-1; 7 nucleotides agree with TRBD1. Unmatched junction bases numbered 16, after V lost 5 bases and J lost 1 base. This CDR3 spans 18 amino acids. The V gene's germline CDR1 is MDHEN and CDR2 SYDVKM.

The chain links TRBV18 to TRBJ2-1; D may be TRBD2 (6 bases). Deletions cut 3 bases from V and 0 bases from J, with 6 bases between. Germline-derived CDR1 and CDR2 are KGHSH and LQKENI. CDR3 length equals 14 residues. This CDR3 reads CASSPTSSYNEQFF. CDR3 bases: TGTGCCAGCTCACCGACTAGCTCCTACAATGAGCAGTTCTTC. The full variable domain, completed using reference TRBV18 and TRBJ2-1, is NAGVMQNPRHLVRRRGQEARLRCSPMKGHSHVYWYRQLPEEGLKFMVYLQKENIIDESGMPKERFSAEFPKEGPSILRIQQVVRGDSAAYFCASSPTSSYNEQFFGPGTRLTVL.

J is TRBJ1-1 and V is TRBV18; D possibly corresponds to TRBD1 (5 bases). The CDR3 totals 16 residues. The V gene lost 3 bases and the J gene lost 0 bases, with 14 bases spanning the gap. Germline V CDR1 and CDR2: KGHSH, LQKENI. CDR3 sequence (DNA): TGTGCCAGCTCACCTCGGACGGGAGGGGTGAACACTGAAGCTTTCTTT. Amino acids: CASSPRTGGVNTEAFF.

This sequence joins TRBV6-4 and TRBJ2-7, with unresolved D. V lost 0 bases to trimming and J lost 3 bases, with 9 bases between them. Looked up from germline, CDR1 is MRHNA and CDR2 is SNTAGT. The CDR3 is 14 residues long. CDR3 nucleotide sequence: TGTGCCAGCAGTGACTCCACTCCGCGCTACGAGCAGTACTTC. Amino acid sequence: CASSDSTPRYEQYF.

Comment on this clone: A clone one base away is much larger, so this may be a read error. This chain uses TRBV7-2 with TRBJ2-5, with 7 positions matching TRBD1. CDR1 SGHTA and CDR2 FQGNSA come from the germline V gene. The CDR3 has 14 residues. V gave up 1 base and J gave up 1 base; unmatched junction bases: 0. CDR3 DNA: TGTGCCAGCAGCTTAGGACAGGGCCAAGAGACCCAGTACTTC. This gives the protein CASSLGQGQETQYF. The whole variable domain, filled in from reference TRBV7-2 and TRBJ2-5, reads GAGVSQSPSNKVTEKGKDVELRCDPISGHTALYWYRQSLGQGLEFLIYFQGNSAPDKSGLPSDRFSAERTGGSVSTLTIQRTQQEDSAVYLCASSLGQGQETQYFGPGTRLLVL.

This chain uses TRBV4-1 with TRBJ2-7, with D possibly matching TRBD1 (6 bases). In germline, CDR1 is MGHRA, CDR2 YSYEKL. Trimming took off 4 bases at V and 3 bases at J, with 13 bases between the two ends. The CDR3 extends over 14 amino acids. CDR3 loop: CASSLRDNYYEQYF. The CDR3 DNA is TGCGCCAGCAGCCTCCGGGACAACTACTACGAGCAGTACTTC.

This clone has just a few counts. In nucleotides, the CDR3 is TGTGCCAGCAGTCGGACAGGGTACAATGAGCAGTTCTTC. Amino acid sequence: CASSRTGYNEQFF. The rearrangement links TRBV6-5 to TRBJ2-1, with 8 bases lining up with TRBD1. The germline CDR1 and CDR2 sequences are MNHEY and SVGAGI. The CDR3 covers 13 residues. The junction had 1 base not matched to a gene; V was cut back by 5 bases and J by 4 bases.

This clone was picked up one time. One base separates it from a far larger clone, so it is likely a read error. The V and J genes are TRBV6-1 and TRBJ2-3; D gene uncertain. The CDR3 runs to 11 residues. Germline V CDR1 and CDR2: MNHNS, SASEGT. Trimming shortened V by 6 bases and J by 2 bases, and 3 bases separated the two germline ends. The CDR3 is CASSPTDTQYF. CDR3 in DNA: TGTGCCAGCAGCCCCACAGATACGCAGTATTTT.